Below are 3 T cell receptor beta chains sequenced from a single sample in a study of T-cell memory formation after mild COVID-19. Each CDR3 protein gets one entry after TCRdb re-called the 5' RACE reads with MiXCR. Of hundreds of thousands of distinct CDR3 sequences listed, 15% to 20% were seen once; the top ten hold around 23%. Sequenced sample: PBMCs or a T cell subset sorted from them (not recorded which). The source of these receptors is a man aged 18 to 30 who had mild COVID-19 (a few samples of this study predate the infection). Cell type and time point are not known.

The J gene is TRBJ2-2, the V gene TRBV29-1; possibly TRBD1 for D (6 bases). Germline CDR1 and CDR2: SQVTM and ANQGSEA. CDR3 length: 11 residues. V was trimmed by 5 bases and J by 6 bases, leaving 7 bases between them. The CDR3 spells CSVKGAGELFF. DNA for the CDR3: TGCAGCGTTAAGGGGGCCGGGGAGCTGTTTTTT.

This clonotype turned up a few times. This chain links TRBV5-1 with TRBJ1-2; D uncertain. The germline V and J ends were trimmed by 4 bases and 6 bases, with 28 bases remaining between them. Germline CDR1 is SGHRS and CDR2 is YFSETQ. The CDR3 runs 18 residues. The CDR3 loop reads CASSGFPGIRGSGDGYTF. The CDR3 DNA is TGCGCCAGCAGCGGCTTTCCGGGGATCAGAGGGAGTGGGGATGGCTACACCTTC.

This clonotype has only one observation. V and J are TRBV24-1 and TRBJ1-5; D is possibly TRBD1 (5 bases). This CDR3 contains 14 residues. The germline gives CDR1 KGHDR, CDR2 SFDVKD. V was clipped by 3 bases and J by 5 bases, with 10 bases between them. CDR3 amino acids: CATSDRKGDQPQHF. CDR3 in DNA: TGTGCCACCAGTGATCGAAAAGGGGATCAGCCCCAGCATTTT.